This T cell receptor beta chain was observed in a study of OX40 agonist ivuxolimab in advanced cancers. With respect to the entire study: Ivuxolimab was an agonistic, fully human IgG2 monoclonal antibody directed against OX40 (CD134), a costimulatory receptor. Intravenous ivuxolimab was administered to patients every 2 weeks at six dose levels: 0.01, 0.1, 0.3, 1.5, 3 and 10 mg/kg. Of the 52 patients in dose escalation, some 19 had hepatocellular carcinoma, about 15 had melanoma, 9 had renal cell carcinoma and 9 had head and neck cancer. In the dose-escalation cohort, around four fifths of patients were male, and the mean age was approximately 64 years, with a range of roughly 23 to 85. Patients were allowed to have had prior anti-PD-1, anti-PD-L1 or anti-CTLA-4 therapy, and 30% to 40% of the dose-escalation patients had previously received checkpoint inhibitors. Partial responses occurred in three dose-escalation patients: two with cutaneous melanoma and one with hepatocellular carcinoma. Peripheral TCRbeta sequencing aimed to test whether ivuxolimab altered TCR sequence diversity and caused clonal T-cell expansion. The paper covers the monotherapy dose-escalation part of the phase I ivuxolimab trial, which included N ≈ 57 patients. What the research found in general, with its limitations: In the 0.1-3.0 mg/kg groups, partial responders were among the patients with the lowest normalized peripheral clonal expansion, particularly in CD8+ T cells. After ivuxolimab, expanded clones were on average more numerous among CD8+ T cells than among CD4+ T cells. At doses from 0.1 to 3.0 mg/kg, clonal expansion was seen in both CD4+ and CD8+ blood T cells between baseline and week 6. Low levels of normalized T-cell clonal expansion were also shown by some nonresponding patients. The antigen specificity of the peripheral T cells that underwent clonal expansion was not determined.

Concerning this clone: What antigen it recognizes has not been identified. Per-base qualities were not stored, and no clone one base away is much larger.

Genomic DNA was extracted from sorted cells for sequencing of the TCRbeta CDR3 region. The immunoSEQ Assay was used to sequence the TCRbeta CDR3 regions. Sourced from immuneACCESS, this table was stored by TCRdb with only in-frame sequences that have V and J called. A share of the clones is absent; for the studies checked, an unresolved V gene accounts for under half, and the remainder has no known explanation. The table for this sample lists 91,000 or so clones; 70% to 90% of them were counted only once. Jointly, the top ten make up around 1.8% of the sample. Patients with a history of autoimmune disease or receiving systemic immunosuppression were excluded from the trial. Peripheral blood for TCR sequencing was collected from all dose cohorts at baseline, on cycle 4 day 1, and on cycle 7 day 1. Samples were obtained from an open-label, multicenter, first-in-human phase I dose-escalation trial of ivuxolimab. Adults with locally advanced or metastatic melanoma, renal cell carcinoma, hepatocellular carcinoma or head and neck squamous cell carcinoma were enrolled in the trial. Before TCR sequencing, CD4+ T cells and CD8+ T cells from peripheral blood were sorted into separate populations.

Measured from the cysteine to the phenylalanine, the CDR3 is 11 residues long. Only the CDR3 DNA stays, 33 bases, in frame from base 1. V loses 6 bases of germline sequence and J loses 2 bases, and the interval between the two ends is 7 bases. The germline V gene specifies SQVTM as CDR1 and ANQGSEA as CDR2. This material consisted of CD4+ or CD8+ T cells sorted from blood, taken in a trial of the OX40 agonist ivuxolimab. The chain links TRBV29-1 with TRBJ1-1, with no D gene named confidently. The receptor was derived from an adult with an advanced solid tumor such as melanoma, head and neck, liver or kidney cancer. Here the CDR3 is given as CSVESNTEAFF. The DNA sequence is TGCAGCGTCGAGAGTAACACTGAAGCTTTCTTT.